The following is a T cell receptor beta chain sequence with its context. Germline V CDR1 and CDR2: MGHRA, YSYEKL. This CDR3 is built from 16 residues. V trimming: 5 bases; J trimming: 8 bases; junction bases outside the gene matches: 12. The naive CD8 subset, CD45RO-negative cells positively selected for CCR7, excluded terminally differentiated effector memory CD45RA+ cells. The record originates from a study of shared clonotypes between healthy human individuals. Repertoires were generated with immunoSEQ multiplex PCR, while TCRdb's copy carries only in-frame clones and drops some. Of about 2.2 million clones detected, 90% to 95% appear once; the ten largest clones hold 1.5% to 2%.

Sequencing was done on a sample of naive CD8+ T cells from PBMCs. J is TRBJ2-1 and V is TRBV4-1, with TRBD2 identical over 10 bases. The receptor was isolated from a young man in good health. Some clones in this sample may be carry-over from other donors' samples. The CDR3 protein is CASSFKALAGTDEQFF. The CDR3 DNA is TGCGCCAGCAGCTTTAAGGCACTAGCGGGGACGGATGAGCAGTTCTTC.